Listed below are T cell receptor beta chains from one sample, sequenced in a study of T cell responses to AZD1222 COVID-19 vaccine. The table came from immunoSEQ multiplex PCR; TCRdb's copy has only in-frame clones and leaves some out. The sample yields around 100,000 clones, around 84% seen once. The starting material was peripheral blood, obtained 28 days after the second AZD1222 dose. The receptors here all came from an adult who received the AZD1222 COVID-19 vaccine. The CDR3 runs from the conserved cysteine through the conserved F or W. D genes are given only for firm matches. Expanded clones get a size class; other rows say once, few or many, or leave the size out.

d_gene	j_gene	v_gene	abundance	CDR3aa	CDR3nt
NA	TRBJ1-1	TRBV10-3	NA	CAAAGLPNTEAFF	TGTGCCGCCGCAGGGCTTCCGAACACTGAAGCTTTCTTT
TRBD1	TRBJ1-5	TRBV27	NA	CASSPTGGEHGQPQHF	TGTGCCAGCAGCCCCACAGGGGGAGAGCATGGTCAGCCCCAGCATTTT
NA	TRBJ1-4	TRBV4-1	few	CASGNKANEKLFF	TGCGCCAGCGGAAACAAGGCTAATGAAAAACTGTTTTTT
TRBD1	TRBJ1-1	TRBV28	NA	CASSPRGKVIRTEAFF	TGTGCCAGCAGCCCCAGGGGGAAAGTGATTCGGACTGAAGCTTTCTTT
NA	TRBJ2-1	TRBV6-1	NA	CASSEAGGTPQFF	TGTGCCAGCAGTGAAGCCGGGGGCACTCCCCAGTTCTTC
NA	TRBJ1-1	TRBV30	NA	CASFSPIFTEAFF	TGTGCCTCCTTTTCGCCGATTTTCACTGAAGCTTTCTTT
NA	TRBJ2-3	TRBV7-8	NA	CASSLESLIITDTQYF	TGTGCCAGCAGCTTAGAGAGCCTGATAATAACAGATACGCAGTATTTT
NA	TRBJ1-2	TRBV9	few	CASSPTSEYGYTF	TGTGCCAGCAGCCCCACATCCGAGTATGGCTACACCTTC
NA	TRBJ2-4	TRBV7-2	once	CASSLHRRGTLAKNIQYF	TGTGCCAGCAGCTTACACCGTCGGGGAACCCTAGCCAAAAACATTCAGTACTTC
TRBD1	TRBJ1-4	TRBV5-1	NA	CASRPQGAYEKLFF	TGCGCCAGCAGACCACAGGGGGCTTATGAAAAACTGTTTTTT